The next 12 T cell receptor beta chains were all read from a single sample in a study of shared clonotypes between healthy human individuals (dated by TCRdb to 2019 to 2021). The library was built by means of the immunoSEQ multiplex PCR assay. TCRdb retrieved this table from immuneACCESS and kept in-frame rearrangements only. Not all clones are present; in checked studies, unresolved V genes account for under half, and no reason is known for the remainder. The sample table holds 980,000 or so clones, of which about three quarters were seen once. The leading ten clones occupy about 1.5% of the sample. The sample comprised memory CD4+ T cells sorted from blood. The sample's cell subset or site label is to be understood as: CD45RA-negative fraction. Receptor source: a young man in good health.

The chain couples TRBV28 to TRBJ1-4; no clear D. Trimming left V 7 bases short and J 3 bases short, with 12 bases between. The germline V gene encodes CDR1 MDHEN and CDR2 SYDVKM. The CDR3 is 14 amino acids. The CDR3 bases are TGTGCCAGCACCGTCAGCCCCGCTAATGAAAAACTGTTTTTT. Translation: CASTVSPANEKLFF.

The J gene is TRBJ2-3, the V gene TRBV19; TRBD1 or TRBD2 may be the D gene (5 bases each). V gave up 6 bases and J gave up 8 bases, with 21 bases separating them. There are 15 residues in the CDR3. CDR1 is LNHDA and CDR2 is SQIVND in the germline V gene (reference sequence). Written as DNA, the CDR3 is TGTGCCAGTAGGGCGACCGGGACCGAGTCGGGTACGCAGTATTTT. Translating gives CASRATGTESGTQYF.

As for this clone: The same CDR3 can be traced to other DNA sequences in this sample. The V and J genes are TRBV5-4 and TRBJ2-3; no clear D gene. V gave up 0 bases and J gave up 6 bases, with 8 bases separating them. Germline lookup yields CDR1 SGHNT and CDR2 YYREEE (reference sequence). The CDR3 loop spans 13 amino acids. The CDR3 DNA reads TGTGCCAGCAGCTTGGCTTCCACGGATACGCAGTATTTT. This sequence encodes CASSLASTDTQYF.

CDR3 DNA: TGTGCCAGCAGTGTCAAGAAAGAGACCCAGTACTTC. Its translation: CASSVKKETQYF. The genes are TRBV2 and TRBJ2-5; no definite D call. Germline V gene sequence: CDR1 SNHLY, CDR2 FYNNEI. This CDR3 contains 12 residues. V lost 4 bases to trimming and J lost 3 bases, with 6 bases between them.

The chain has TRBV30 and TRBJ1-4; TRBD1 aligns across 7 bases. V gave up 0 bases and J gave up 7 bases; unmatched junction bases: 8. This CDR3 has 15 residues. Germline V gene lookup returns CDR1 GTSNPN and CDR2 SVGIG (reference sequence). The CDR3 coding sequence is TGTGCCTGGAGTGTTGGGGGACAGAGAAGTGAAAAACTGTTTTTT. Protein sequence: CAWSVGGQRSEKLFF.

The DNA of the CDR3 is TGTGCCAGCAGCTTGATGTCGGTCCTTAGCACAGATACGCAGTATTTT. It translates to CASSLMSVLSTDTQYF. The J gene is TRBJ2-3, the V gene TRBV5-4, with D uncertain. Germline values: CDR1 SGHNT, CDR2 YYREEE (reference sequence). This CDR3 spans 16 amino acids. V was cut by 1 base and J by 0 bases, with 12 bases left in between.

The rearrangement joins TRBV10-2 to TRBJ2-5; D gene unclear. The CDR3 consists of 14 residues. Germline V gene sequence: CDR1 WSHSY, CDR2 SAAADI. V lost 0 bases and J lost 1, with 6 bases in between. The CDR3 nucleotides are TGCGCCAGCAGTGAGTCGAACAGCCAAGAGACCCAGTACTTC. This gives the protein CASSESNSQETQYF.

The table lists this clone with a few counts. The same CDR3 also results from other DNA sequences found in this sample. The chain recombines TRBV2 with TRBJ1-5; D gene unclear. Germline lookup yields CDR1 SNHLY and CDR2 FYNNEI. The ends were cut back, 3 bases at V and 0 bases at J, with 9 bases in the middle. This CDR3 spans 15 amino acids. CDR3 coding DNA: TGTGCCAGCAGTGATTGGGGATCTAGCAATCAGCCCCAGCATTTT. This encodes CASSDWGSSNQPQHF.

This clone was found many times. The CDR3 DNA reads as TGTGCCACCAGCAGAGCCGCTCGGTGGGGCACAGATACGCAGTATTTT. Encoded protein: CATSRAARWGTDTQYF. This chain links TRBV15 with TRBJ2-3; no reliable D call. This CDR3 has 16 amino acids. Per the germline V gene, CDR1 is LNHNV and CDR2 is YYDKDF (reference sequence). V was shortened by 1 base and J by 1 base, with 12 bases between the two germline ends.

The chain carries TRBV28 and TRBJ1-2; D remains unclear. The V gene's germline CDR1 is MDHEN and CDR2 SYDVKM. V shed 7 bases and J shed 1 base, with 7 bases lying between them. The CDR3 is 12 amino acids. CDR3 bases: TGTGCCAGCACAACGGTTAACTATGGCTACACCTTC. Protein product: CASTTVNYGYTF.

V gene TRBV12-5 combines with J gene TRBJ2-1; D unclear. Germline values: CDR1 LGHNT, CDR2 FRNRAP. The CDR3 has 18 amino acids. V shed 6 bases and J shed 2 bases, with 23 bases lying between them. The CDR3 loop reads CASGLRRQTGEAYNEQFF. CDR3 coding DNA: TGTGCTAGTGGCCTCCGCCGGCAGACTGGAGAAGCCTACAATGAGCAGTTCTTC.

The J gene is TRBJ1-3, the V gene TRBV6-5; D call uncertain. Trimming shortened V by 5 bases and J by 0 bases, and 5 bases separated the two germline ends. In germline, CDR1 is MNHEY, CDR2 SVGAGI. This CDR3 region has 13 residues. The CDR3 spells CASSPTSGNTIYF. CDR3 DNA sequence: TGTGCCAGCAGTCCTACCTCTGGAAACACCATATATTTT.